This paragraph reports one T cell receptor beta chain. Its antigen remains unknown. Time point noted: patch test 2, 6 weeks after DPC sensitization. Treatment given: therapeutic diphenylcyclopropenone sensitization with weekly scalp DPC. This specimen comes from a study of human T cells and chemical hapten exposure. As for the study in general: Each patient's scalp received weekly diphenylcyclopropenone throughout the approximately 25-week study. From small differences in pooled library volume came most of the variation in per-sample TCR yields.

CDR3 size: 13 residues. Germline V lookup: CDR1 LGHNA, CDR2 YNFKEQ. V lost 4 bases and J lost 10, with 16 bases in between. Library preparation tagged each individual cDNA molecule with a unique molecular identifier. TCRdb redid the calling of the RACE reads with MiXCR, one entry per CDR3 protein. The sample holds under 450,000 distinct CDR3 sequences, about 6.3% seen once. Findings and caveats of the study: TCRs above 1 in 1000 frequency did not change with DPC sensitization.

This specimen consisted of whole blood, obtained in connection with sensitization to the hapten diphenylcyclopropenone (DPC). This TCR derives from a woman between 18 and 30 years old with alopecia areata. Some clones in this sample may be carry-over from other donors' samples. The chain has TRBV4-2 and TRBJ1-1; maybe TRBD1 (6 bases). The CDR3 reads CASSREGDVGAFF. CDR3 DNA sequence: TGTGCCAGCAGCCGGGAGGGGGACGTTGGAGCTTTCTTT.